These T cell receptor beta chains were read from a single sample in a study of blood T cell repertoires in COVID-19. Data came from immunoSEQ multiplex PCR; TCRdb stores just in-frame clones and leaves some out. The sample yields about 20,000 clones, 75% to 85% seen once. Sequencing was done on a sample of peripheral blood. The source is a man older than 75 with acute or convalescent COVID-19. CDR3s include the opening cysteine and the closing phenylalanine or tryptophan. D genes are given only for firm matches. Size tells how often a clone was seen (once, few, many) or the class of an expanded clone, and some rows leave it out.

v_gene	abundance	j_gene	d_gene	CDR3aa	CDR3nt
TRBV5-1	-	TRBJ1-1	-	CASSLYRDNTEAFF	TGCGCCAGCAGCTTGTACAGGGACAACACTGAAGCTTTCTTT
TRBV11-3	once	TRBJ2-7	-	CASSRQFGQTYEQYF	TGTGCCAGCAGCCGACAGTTTGGACAGACCTACGAGCAGTACTTC
TRBV7-2	few	TRBJ2-7	TRBD1	CASSSDRGPYEQYF	TGTGCCAGCAGCTCAGACAGGGGTCCCTACGAGCAGTACTTC
TRBV20-1	-	TRBJ2-1	-	CSAHPRGEFF	TGCAGTGCCCACCCTAGGGGTGAGTTCTTC
TRBV11-2	-	TRBJ1-3	TRBD1	CASSHRTGGAGNTIYF	TGTGCCAGCAGCCATCGGACAGGGGGGGCTGGAAACACCATATATTTT
TRBV7-9	-	TRBJ2-5	-	CASSLARGAGVQETQYF	TGTGCCAGCAGCTTAGCGAGGGGGGCGGGAGTACAAGAGACCCAGTACTTC
TRBV7-8	-	TRBJ2-4	TRBD1	CASSLPRRQGGSKNIQYF	TGTGCCAGCAGCTTACCCCGCAGACAGGGGGGCTCCAAAAACATTCAGTACTTC
TRBV5-1	few	TRBJ1-6	-	CASSLETDNSPLHF	TGCGCCAGCAGCTTGGAGACAGACAATTCACCCCTCCACTTT
TRBV5-1	-	TRBJ1-1	-	CASTLGRGANTEAFF	TGCGCCAGCACCCTGGGGAGGGGAGCGAACACTGAAGCTTTCTTT
TRBV9	-	TRBJ1-1	-	CASSVGPGVYTEAFF	TGTGCCAGCAGCGTAGGGCCAGGGGTATATACTGAAGCTTTCTTT
TRBV7-8	once	TRBJ2-7	TRBD1	CASSLGAHRGTDEQYF	TGTGCCAGCAGCTTAGGGGCCCACAGGGGTACCGACGAGCAGTACTTC
TRBV29-1	-	TRBJ2-3	TRBD2	CSVRTSGSTDTQYF	TGCAGCGTTAGGACTAGCGGGAGTACAGATACGCAGTATTTT
TRBV5-4	-	TRBJ1-1	TRBD1	CASTRTGMNTEAFF	TGTGCCAGCACAAGGACAGGGATGAACACTGAAGCTTTCTTT
TRBV6-4	-	TRBJ2-3	TRBD1	CASSVDRSSTDTQYF	TGTGCCAGCAGTGTGGACAGGTCTAGCACAGATACGCAGTATTTT
TRBV4-3	-	TRBJ2-3	TRBD2	CASSQGTSGTTDTQYF	TGCGCCAGCAGCCAGGGGACTAGCGGGACGACAGATACGCAGTATTTT
TRBV12-2	-	TRBJ2-7	-	CASRLPRGRGPYEQYF	TGTGCAAGTCGCTTACCAAGGGGCAGGGGGCCCTACGAGCAGTACTTC
TRBV9	-	TRBJ2-7	TRBD2	CASSTGLAGGEQYF	TGTGCCAGCAGCACGGGACTAGCGGGAGGCGAGCAGTACTTC
TRBV7-3	-	TRBJ2-1	TRBD2	CASSPGDLAGGEQFF	TGTGCCAGCAGCCCGGGGGACTTAGCGGGAGGTGAGCAGTTCTTC
TRBV18	-	TRBJ1-2	-	CASSPPGVGYGYTF	TGTGCCAGCTCACCGCCGGGAGTCGGCTATGGCTACACCTTC
TRBV6-6	-	TRBJ2-1	TRBD2	CASRGTREGNEQFF	TGTGCCAGCAGGGGTACCCGGGAGGGGAATGAGCAGTTCTTC
TRBV18	-	TRBJ2-5	TRBD2	CASSERAGPGQETQYF	TGTGCCAGCTCAGAGAGAGCGGGGCCCGGACAAGAGACCCAGTACTTC
TRBV5-1	-	TRBJ1-6	-	CASSLFGSSYNSPLHF	TGCGCCAGCAGCTTGTTTGGGAGCTCCTATAATTCACCCCTCCACTTT
TRBV24-1	-	TRBJ2-1	TRBD2	CATSPSGLAGGPDNEQFF	TGTGCCACCAGTCCCTCGGGACTAGCGGGAGGTCCCGACAATGAGCAGTTCTTC
TRBV19	-	TRBJ2-6	TRBD1	CASNSGTGGYSGANVLTF	TGTGCCAGTAACTCCGGGACAGGGGGATACTCTGGGGCCAACGTCCTGACTTTC
TRBV10-3	-	TRBJ1-2	-	CAISETGGAGYGYTF	TGTGCCATCAGTGAGACAGGTGGAGCGGGCTATGGCTACACCTTC
TRBV4-1	-	TRBJ2-7	TRBD2	CASSQDQTSGIYEQYF	TGCGCCAGCAGCCAAGATCAGACTAGCGGGATCTACGAGCAGTACTTC
TRBV28	once	TRBJ2-1	TRBD2	CASRRNTWGGRQNEQFF	TGTGCCAGCAGACGGAATACGTGGGGGGGGAGACAGAATGAGCAGTTCTTC
TRBV4-2	-	TRBJ2-1	-	CASSHRGLSSSYNEQFF	TGTGCCAGCAGCCATAGGGGACTTAGCAGCTCCTACAATGAGCAGTTCTTC
TRBV2	-	TRBJ1-4	-	CASNEGGWRNEKLFF	TGTGCCAGCAACGAGGGAGGGTGGAGGAACGAAAAACTGTTTTTT